This T cell receptor beta chain appears in the sequencing data of a study of OX40 agonist ivuxolimab in advanced cancers. On the study more broadly: Patients received ivuxolimab, an agonistic anti-OX40 (CD134) antibody. The patients received ivuxolimab by intravenous route every 2 weeks at 0.01 to 10 mg/kg. Regarding the study as a whole: Certain nonresponders additionally had low normalized T-cell clonal expansion. Expanded peripheral T cell antigen specificity was not determined.

Profiled with immunoSEQ multiplex PCR; TCRdb holds only in-frame clones, not every one. The data hold about 62,000 clones, with around 93% observed a single time. Trimming cost V 0 bases and J 0 bases, with 9 bases left between them. The CDR3 is 16 residues long. Germline V CDR1 and CDR2: MNHEY, SMNVEV (reference sequence). About this clone itself: Its matching antigen is unknown.

The sequences come from CD4+ or CD8+ T cells sorted from blood, collected in a trial of the OX40 agonist ivuxolimab. This chain joins TRBV27 and TRBJ2-1; possibly TRBD1 for D (6 bases). This TCR came from an adult with an advanced solid tumor such as melanoma, head and neck, liver or kidney cancer. The CDR3 nucleotides read TGTGCCAGCAGTTTATCCGGACAGAGCTCCTACAATGAGCAGTTCTTC. As protein: CASSLSGQSSYNEQFF.